This T cell receptor (beta chain) was captured by sequencing in a study of brain T cells in children with intractable seizures. Only cases whose brain tissue showed the highest T cell transcript signatures were sequenced. Generated by immunoSEQ multiplex PCR, the TCRdb table keeps only in-frame clones and is missing some. The sample has around 80,000 clones, under 95% seen once. Sequenced material: peripheral blood, taken at surgery. The clonotype comes from a girl aged 2-10 years with Rasmussen encephalitis and intractable seizures.

CDR3 sequence: CASSPGGSYNEQFF. The CDR3 nucleotides read TGTGCCAGCTCACCAGGGGGCTCCTACAATGAGCAGTTCTTC. The chain combines TRBV18 with TRBJ2-1; perhaps D is TRBD1 or TRBD2 (5 bases each). Trimming shortened V by 2 bases and J by 0 bases, and 5 bases separated the two germline ends. The germline V gene has CDR1 KGHSH and CDR2 LQKENI. The CDR3 totals 14 residues.